This is a list of T cell receptor beta chains from one sample in a study of T cells after yellow fever vaccination. TCRdb passed the 5' RACE reads through MiXCR, listing each CDR3 protein once. Here the sample spans 300,000 to 350,000 distinct CDR3 sequences, around 4.4% being singletons. Sequencing used PBMCs, obtained 15 days after the yellow fever booster vaccination. The receptors here all came from a man aged 18 to 29 who received the YFV17D yellow fever vaccine. Each CDR3 is given with its conserved first and last residue.

v_call	j_call	cdr3_aa
TRBV3-1	TRBJ2-3	CASSQGAAGDTQYF
TRBV7-9	TRBJ1-2	CASSLVTADYGYTF
TRBV15	TRBJ2-2	CATSSPVLVRTGELFF
TRBV7-2	TRBJ1-2	CASSKLGADGYTF
TRBV6-5	TRBJ2-5	CASRNQGGPETQYF
TRBV12-3/TRBV12-4	TRBJ2-5	CASSPSVGRETQYF
TRBV7-2	TRBJ2-6	CASSLGPRTGPYSGANVLTF
TRBV4-2	TRBJ2-1	CASSQGHRGSIDEQFF
TRBV28	TRBJ1-6	CASSWNRAGQGGSPLHF
TRBV5-6	TRBJ2-3	CASSLYLTGTDTQYF